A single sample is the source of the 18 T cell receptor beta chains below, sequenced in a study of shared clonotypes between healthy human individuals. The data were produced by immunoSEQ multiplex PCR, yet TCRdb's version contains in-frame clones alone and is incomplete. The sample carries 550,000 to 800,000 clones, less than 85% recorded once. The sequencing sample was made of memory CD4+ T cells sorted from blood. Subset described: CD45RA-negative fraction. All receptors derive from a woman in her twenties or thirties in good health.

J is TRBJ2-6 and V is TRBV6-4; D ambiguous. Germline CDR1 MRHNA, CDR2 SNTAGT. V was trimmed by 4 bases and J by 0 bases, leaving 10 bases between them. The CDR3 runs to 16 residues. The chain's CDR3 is CASSAQVNSGANVLTF. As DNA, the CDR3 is TGTGCCAGCAGTGCGCAGGTCAACTCTGGGGCCAACGTCCTGACTTTC.

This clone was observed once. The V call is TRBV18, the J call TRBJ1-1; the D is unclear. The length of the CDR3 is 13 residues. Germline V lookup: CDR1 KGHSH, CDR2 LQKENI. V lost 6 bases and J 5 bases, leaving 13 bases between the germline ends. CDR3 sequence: CASSPTLGTEAFF. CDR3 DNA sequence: TGTGCCAGCTCTCCGACGTTGGGAACTGAAGCTTTCTTT.

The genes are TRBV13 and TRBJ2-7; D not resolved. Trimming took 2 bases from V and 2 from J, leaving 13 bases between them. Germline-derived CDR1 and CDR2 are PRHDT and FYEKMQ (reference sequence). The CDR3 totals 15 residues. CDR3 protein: CASSLISSSPYEQYF. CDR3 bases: TGTGCCAGCAGCTTAATTTCGTCATCCCCCTACGAGCAGTACTTC.

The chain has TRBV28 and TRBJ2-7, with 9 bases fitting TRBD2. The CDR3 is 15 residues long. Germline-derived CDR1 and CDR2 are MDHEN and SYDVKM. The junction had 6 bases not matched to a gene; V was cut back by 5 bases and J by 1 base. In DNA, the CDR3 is TGTGCCAGCAGTCCGACTAGCGGACATTCCTACGAGCAGTACTTC. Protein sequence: CASSPTSGHSYEQYF.

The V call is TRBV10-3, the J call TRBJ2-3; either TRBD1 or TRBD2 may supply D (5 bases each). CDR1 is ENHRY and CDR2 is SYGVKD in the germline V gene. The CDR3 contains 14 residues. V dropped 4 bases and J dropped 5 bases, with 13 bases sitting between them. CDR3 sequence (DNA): TGTGCCATCAGTGGGGGGTTAGCGCAAGATACGCAGTATTTT. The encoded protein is CAISGGLAQDTQYF.

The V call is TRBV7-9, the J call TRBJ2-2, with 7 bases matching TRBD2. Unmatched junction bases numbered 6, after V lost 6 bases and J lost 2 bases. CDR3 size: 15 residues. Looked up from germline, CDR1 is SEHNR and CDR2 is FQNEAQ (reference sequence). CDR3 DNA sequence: TGTGCCAGCAGACCCCGGGAGGTTAACACCGGGGAGCTGTTTTTT. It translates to CASRPREVNTGELFF.

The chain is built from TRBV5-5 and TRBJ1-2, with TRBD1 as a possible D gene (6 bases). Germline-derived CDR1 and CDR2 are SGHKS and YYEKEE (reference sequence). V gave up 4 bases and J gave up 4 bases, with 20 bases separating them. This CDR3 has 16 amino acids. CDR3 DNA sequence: TGTGCCAGCAGCGAGGGGGGGAAGACAGGAATCTATGGCTACACCTTC. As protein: CASSEGGKTGIYGYTF.

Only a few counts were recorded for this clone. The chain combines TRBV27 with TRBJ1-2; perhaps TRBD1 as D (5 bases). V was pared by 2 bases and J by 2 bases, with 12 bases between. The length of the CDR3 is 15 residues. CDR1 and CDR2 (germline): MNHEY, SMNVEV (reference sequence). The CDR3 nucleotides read TGTGCCAGCAGTTTAGCCCGGGACGGCAACTATGGCTACACCTTC. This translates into CASSLARDGNYGYTF.

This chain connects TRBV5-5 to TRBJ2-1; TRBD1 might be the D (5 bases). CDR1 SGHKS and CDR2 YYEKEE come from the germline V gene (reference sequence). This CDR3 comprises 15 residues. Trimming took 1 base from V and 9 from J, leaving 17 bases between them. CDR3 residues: CASSLIRGPFSEQFF. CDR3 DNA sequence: TGTGCCAGCAGCTTGATTAGGGGCCCTTTCAGTGAGCAGTTCTTC.

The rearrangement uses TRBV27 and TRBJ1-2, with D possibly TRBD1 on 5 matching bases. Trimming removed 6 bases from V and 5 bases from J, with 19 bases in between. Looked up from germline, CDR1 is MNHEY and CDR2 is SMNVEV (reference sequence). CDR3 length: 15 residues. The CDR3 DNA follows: TGTGCCAGCAGCCCTATTGGGACGGATTTTTATGGCTACACCTTC. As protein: CASSPIGTDFYGYTF.

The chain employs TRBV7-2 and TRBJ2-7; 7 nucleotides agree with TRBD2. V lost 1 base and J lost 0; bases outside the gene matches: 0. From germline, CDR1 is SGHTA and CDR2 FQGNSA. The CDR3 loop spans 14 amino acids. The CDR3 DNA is TGTGCCAGCAGCTTAGGCGGGGGCTCCTACGAGCAGTACTTC. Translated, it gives CASSLGGGSYEQYF. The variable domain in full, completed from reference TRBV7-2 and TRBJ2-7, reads GAGVSQSPSNKVTEKGKDVELRCDPISGHTALYWYRQSLGQGLEFLIYFQGNSAPDKSGLPSDRFSAERTGGSVSTLTIQRTQQEDSAVYLCASSLGGGSYEQYFGPGTRLTVT.

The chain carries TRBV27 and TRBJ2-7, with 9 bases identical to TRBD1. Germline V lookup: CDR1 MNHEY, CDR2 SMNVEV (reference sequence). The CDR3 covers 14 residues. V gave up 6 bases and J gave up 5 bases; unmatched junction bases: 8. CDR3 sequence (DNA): TGTGCCAGCAGAACCGGGACAGGGACCCACGAGCAGTACTTC. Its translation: CASRTGTGTHEQYF.

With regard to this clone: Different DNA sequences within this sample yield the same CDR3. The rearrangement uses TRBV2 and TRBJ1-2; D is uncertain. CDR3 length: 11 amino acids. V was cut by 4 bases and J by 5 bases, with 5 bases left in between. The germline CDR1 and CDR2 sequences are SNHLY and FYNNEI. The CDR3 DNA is TGTGCCAGCAGTGTCGGTTATGGCTACACCTTC. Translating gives CASSVGYGYTF.

The chain's CDR3 is CASSVLPPDTQYF. The DNA of the CDR3 is TGCGCCAGCAGTGTTCTCCCCCCAGATACGCAGTATTTT. This rearrangement joins TRBV10-2 to TRBJ2-3; D is unclear. The CDR3 runs 13 residues. The germline V and J ends were trimmed by 4 bases and 4 bases, with 9 bases remaining between them. Germline CDR1 WSHSY, CDR2 SAAADI.

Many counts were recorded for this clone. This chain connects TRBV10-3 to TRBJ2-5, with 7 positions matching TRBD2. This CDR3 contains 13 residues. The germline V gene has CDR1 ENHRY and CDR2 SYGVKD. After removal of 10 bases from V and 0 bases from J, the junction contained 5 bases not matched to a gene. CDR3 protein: CATGEGNQETQYF. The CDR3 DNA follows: TGTGCCACGGGGGAGGGGAACCAAGAGACCCAGTACTTC.

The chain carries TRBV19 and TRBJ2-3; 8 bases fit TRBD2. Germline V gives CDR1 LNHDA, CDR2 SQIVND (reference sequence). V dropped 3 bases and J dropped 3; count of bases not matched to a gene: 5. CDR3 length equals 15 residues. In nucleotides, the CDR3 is TGTGCCAGTAGTATGAGAACTAGCGGAACAGATACGCAGTATTTT. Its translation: CASSMRTSGTDTQYF.

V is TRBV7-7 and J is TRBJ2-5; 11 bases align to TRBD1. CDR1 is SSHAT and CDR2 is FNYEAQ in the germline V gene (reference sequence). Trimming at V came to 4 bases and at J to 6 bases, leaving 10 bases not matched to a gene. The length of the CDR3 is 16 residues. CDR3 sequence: CASSSPQGQGAKTQYF. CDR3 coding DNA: TGTGCCAGCAGCTCCCCCCAAGGACAGGGGGCAAAGACCCAGTACTTC.

CDR3 coding DNA: TGTGCCAGTAGTACACAGGGCAATCAGCCCCAGCATTTT. Translated: CASSTQGNQPQHF. This chain links TRBV19 with TRBJ1-5; D perhaps matches TRBD1 (5 bases). V was pared by 4 bases and J by 2 bases, with 6 bases between. The CDR3 spans 13 residues. Germline V gene data show CDR1 as LNHDA and CDR2 as SQIVND (reference sequence).